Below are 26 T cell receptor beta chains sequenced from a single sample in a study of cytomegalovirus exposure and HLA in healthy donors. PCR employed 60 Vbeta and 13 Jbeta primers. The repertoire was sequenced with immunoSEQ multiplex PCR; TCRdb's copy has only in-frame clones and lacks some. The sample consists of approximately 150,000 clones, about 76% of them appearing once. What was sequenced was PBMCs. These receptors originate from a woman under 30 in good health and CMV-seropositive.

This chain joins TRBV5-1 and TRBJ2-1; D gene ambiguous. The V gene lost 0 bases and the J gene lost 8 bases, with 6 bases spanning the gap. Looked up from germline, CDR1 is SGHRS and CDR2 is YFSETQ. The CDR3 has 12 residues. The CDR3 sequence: CASSLVLDEQFF. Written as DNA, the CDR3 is TGCGCCAGCAGCTTGGTTCTTGATGAGCAGTTCTTC. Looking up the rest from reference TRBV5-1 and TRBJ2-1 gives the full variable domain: KAGVTQTPRYLIKTRGQQVTLSCSPISGHRSVSWYQQTPGQGLQFLFEYFSETQRNKGNFPGRFSGRQFSNSRSEMNVSTLELGDSALYLCASSLVLDEQFFGPGTRLTVL.

Here the CDR3 DNA reads TGTGCCAGCAGCCCCACCGGACAGGGGATTTCTGGCTACACCTTC. Translating gives CASSPTGQGISGYTF. This chain links TRBV5-4 with TRBJ1-2; TRBD1 matches 9 bases. J was trimmed by 7 bases and V by 4 bases; bases with no gene match: 11. Per germline, CDR1 SGHNT and CDR2 YYREEE (reference sequence). The CDR3 extends over 15 amino acids. Drawing the rest from reference TRBV5-4 and TRBJ1-2, the complete variable domain is ETGVTQSPTHLIKTRGQQVTLRCSSQSGHNTVSWYQQALGQGPQFIFQYYREEENGRGNFPPRFSGLQFPNYSSELNVNALELDDSALYLCASSPTGQGISGYTFGSGTRLTVV.

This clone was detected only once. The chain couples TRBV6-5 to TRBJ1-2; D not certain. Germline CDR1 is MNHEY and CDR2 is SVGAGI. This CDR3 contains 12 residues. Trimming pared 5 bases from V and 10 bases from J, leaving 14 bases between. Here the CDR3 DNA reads TGTGCCAGCAGTCGCGGAAATAGTTTCTACACCTTC. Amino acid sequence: CASSRGNSFYTF.

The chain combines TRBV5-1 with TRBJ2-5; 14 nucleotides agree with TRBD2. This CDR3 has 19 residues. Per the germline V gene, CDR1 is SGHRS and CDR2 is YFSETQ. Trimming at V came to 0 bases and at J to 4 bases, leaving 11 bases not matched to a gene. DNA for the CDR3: TGCGCCAGCAGCTTGGCAGTCCCAGGACTAGCGGGGGGTCCAGAGACCCAGTACTTC. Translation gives CASSLAVPGLAGGPETQYF.

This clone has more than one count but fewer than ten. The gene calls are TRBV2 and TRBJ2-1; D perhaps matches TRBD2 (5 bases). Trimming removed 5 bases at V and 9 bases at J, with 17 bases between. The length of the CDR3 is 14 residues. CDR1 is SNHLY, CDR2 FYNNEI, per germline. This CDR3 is CASSSTRGGGEQFF. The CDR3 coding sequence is TGTGCCAGCAGTTCAACTAGAGGCGGTGGTGAGCAGTTCTTC.

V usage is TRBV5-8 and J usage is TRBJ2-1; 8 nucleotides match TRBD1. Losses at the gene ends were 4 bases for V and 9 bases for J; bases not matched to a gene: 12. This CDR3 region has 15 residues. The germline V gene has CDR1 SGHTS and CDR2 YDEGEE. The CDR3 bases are TGTGCCAGCAGCCGCCCGGGACAGGCTTTGTTTGAGCAGTTCTTC. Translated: CASSRPGQALFEQFF.

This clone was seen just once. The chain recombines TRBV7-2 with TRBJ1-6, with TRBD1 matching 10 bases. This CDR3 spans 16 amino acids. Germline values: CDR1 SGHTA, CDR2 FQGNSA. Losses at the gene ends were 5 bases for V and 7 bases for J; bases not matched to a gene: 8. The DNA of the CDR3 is TGTGCCAGCAGCGACCGGGACAGGGGTTCGAATTCACCCCTCCACTTT. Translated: CASSDRDRGSNSPLHF. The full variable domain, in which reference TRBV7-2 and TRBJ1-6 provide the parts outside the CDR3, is GAGVSQSPSNKVTEKGKDVELRCDPISGHTALYWYRQSLGQGLEFLIYFQGNSAPDKSGLPSDRFSAERTGGSVSTLTIQRTQQEDSAVYLCASSDRDRGSNSPLHFGNGTRLTVT.

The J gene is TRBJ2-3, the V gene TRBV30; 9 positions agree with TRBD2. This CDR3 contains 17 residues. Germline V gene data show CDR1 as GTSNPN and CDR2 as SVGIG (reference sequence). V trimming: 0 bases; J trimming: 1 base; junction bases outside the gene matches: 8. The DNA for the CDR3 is TGTGCCTGGAGTGTAGGGACTAGCTCGGGTCGCACAGATACGCAGTATTTT. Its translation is CAWSVGTSSGRTDTQYF.

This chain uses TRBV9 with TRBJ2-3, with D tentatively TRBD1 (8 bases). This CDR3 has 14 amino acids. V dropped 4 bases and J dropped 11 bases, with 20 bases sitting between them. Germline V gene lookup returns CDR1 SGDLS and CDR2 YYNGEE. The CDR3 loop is CASSRTGGAARQYF. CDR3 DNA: TGTGCCAGCAGCCGCACAGGGGGGGCTGCCAGGCAGTATTTT.

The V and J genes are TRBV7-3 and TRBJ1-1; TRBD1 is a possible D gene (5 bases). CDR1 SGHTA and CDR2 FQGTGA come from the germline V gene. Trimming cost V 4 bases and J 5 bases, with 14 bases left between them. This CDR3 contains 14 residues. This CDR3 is CASSSLGPGTEAFF. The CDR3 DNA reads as TGTGCCAGCAGCTCCCTGGGCCCAGGGACTGAAGCTTTCTTT.

CDR3 amino acids: CASSSGTARNQPQHF. CDR3 bases: TGTGCCAGTAGTTCCGGGACAGCGCGCAATCAGCCCCAGCATTTT. J is TRBJ1-5 and V is TRBV19; 7 nucleotides align to TRBD1. V dropped 5 bases and J dropped 2; count of bases not matched to a gene: 6. This CDR3 spans 15 amino acids. From germline, CDR1 is LNHDA and CDR2 SQIVND (reference sequence).

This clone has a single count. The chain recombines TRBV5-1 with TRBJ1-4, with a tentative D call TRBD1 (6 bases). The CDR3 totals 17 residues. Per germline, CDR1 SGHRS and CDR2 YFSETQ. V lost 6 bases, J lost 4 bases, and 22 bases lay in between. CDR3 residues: CASKGGILGALNEKLFF. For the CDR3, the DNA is TGCGCCAGCAAAGGAGGAATATTGGGGGCCCTTAATGAAAAACTGTTTTTT.

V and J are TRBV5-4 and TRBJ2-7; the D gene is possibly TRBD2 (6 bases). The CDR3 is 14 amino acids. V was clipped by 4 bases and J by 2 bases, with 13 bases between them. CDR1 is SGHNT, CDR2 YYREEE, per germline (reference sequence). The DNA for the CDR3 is TGTGCCAGCAGCCCGGAGGGCAGGGCCTACGAGCAGTACTTC. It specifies CASSPEGRAYEQYF.

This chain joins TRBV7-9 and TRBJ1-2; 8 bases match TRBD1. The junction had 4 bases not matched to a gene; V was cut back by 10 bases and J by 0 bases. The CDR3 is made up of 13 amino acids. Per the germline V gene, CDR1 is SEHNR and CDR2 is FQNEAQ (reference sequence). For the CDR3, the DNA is TGTGCCACAAGACAGGGGTCTAACTATGGCTACACCTTC. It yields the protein CATRQGSNYGYTF. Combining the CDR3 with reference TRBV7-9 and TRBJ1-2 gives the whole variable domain DTGVSQNPRHKITKRGQNVTFRCDPISEHNRLYWYRQTLGQGPEFLTYFQNEAQLEKSRLLSDRFSAERPKGSFSTLEIQRTEQGDSAMYLCATRQGSNYGYTFGSGTRLTVV.

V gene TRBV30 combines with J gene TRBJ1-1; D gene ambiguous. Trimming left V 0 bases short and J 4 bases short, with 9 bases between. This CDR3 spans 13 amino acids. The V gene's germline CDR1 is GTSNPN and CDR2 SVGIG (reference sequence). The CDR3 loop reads CAWSVREATEAFF. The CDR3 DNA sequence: TGTGCCTGGAGTGTACGCGAGGCCACTGAAGCTTTCTTT.

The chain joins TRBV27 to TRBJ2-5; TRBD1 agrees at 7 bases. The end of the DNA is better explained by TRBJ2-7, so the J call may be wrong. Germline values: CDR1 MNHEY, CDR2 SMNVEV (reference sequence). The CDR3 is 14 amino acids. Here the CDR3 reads CASSYRGSSYEQYF. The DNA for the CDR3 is TGTGCCAGCAGCTACAGGGGAAGCTCCTACGAGCAGTACTTC.

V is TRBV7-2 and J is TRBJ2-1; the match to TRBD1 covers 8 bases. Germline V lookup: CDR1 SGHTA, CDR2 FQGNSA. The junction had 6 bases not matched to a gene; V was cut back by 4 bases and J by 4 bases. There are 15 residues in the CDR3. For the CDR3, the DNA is TGTGCCAGCAGCTCCCGGGACAGGCCTTACAATGAGCAGTTCTTC. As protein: CASSSRDRPYNEQFF.

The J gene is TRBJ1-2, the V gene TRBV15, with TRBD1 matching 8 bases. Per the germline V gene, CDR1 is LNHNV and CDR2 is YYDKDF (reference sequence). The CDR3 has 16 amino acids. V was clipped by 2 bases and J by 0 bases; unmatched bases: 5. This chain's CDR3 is CATSRTMTGANYGYTF. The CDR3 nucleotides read TGTGCCACCAGCAGAACCATGACAGGGGCTAACTATGGCTACACCTTC.

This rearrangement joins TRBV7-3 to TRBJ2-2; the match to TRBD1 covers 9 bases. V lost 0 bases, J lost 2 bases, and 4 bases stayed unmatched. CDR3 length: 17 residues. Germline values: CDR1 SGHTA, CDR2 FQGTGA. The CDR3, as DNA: TGTGCCAGCAGCTTAACCCGGACAGGGGCCAACACCGGGGAGCTGTTTTTT. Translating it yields CASSLTRTGANTGELFF.

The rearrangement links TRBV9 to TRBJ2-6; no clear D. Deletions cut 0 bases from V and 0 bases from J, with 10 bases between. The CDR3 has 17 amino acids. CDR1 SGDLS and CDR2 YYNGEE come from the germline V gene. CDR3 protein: CASSVAFISSGANVLTF. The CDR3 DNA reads TGTGCCAGCAGCGTAGCTTTTATCTCCTCTGGGGCCAACGTCCTGACTTTC. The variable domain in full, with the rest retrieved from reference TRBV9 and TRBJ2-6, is DSGVTQTPKHLITATGQRVTLRCSPRSGDLSVYWYQQSLDQGLQFLIQYYNGEERAKGNILERFSAQQFPDLHSELNLSSLELGDSALYFCASSVAFISSGANVLTFGAGSRLTVL.

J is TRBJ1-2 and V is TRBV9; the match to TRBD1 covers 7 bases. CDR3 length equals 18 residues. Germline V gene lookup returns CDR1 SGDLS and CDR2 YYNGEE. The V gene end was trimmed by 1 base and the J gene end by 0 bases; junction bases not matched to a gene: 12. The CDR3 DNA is TGTGCCAGCAGCGTAAACCCAGGGACAGTGGAAACTAACTATGGCTACACCTTC. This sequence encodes CASSVNPGTVETNYGYTF.

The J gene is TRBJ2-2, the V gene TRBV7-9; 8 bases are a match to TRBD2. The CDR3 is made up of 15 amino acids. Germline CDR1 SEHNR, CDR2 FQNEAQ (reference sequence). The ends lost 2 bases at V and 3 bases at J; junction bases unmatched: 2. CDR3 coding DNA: TGTGCCAGCAGCTTAAGGCGGGGGGACACCGGGGAGCTGTTTTTT. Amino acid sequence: CASSLRRGDTGELFF.

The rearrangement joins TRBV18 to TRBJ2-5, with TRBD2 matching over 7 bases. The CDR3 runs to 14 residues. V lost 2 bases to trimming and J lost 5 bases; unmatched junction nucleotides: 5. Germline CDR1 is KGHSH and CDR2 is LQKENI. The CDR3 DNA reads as TGTGCCAGCTCACCAGGGAGGGGTTCGGAGACCCAGTACTTC. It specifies CASSPGRGSETQYF.

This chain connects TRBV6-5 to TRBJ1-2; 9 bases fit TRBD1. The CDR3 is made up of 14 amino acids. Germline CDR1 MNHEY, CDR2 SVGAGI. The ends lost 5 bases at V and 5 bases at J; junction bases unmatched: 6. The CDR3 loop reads CASSTGGADYGYTF. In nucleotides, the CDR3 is TGTGCCAGCAGTACAGGGGGCGCAGATTATGGCTACACCTTC.

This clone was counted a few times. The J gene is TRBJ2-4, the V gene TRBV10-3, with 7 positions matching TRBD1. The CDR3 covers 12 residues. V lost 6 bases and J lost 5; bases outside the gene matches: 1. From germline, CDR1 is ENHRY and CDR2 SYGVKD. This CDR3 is CAISQGENIQYF. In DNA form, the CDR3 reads TGTGCCATCAGCCAGGGGGAAAACATTCAGTACTTC.

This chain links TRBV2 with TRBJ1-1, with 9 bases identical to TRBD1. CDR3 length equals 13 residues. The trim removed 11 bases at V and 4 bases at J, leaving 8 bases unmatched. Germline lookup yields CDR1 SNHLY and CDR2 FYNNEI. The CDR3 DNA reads TGTGCCGCAGGGACAGGGTATAGCACTGAAGCTTTCTTT. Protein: CAAGTGYSTEAFF.